This T cell receptor beta chain was sequenced in a study of cytomegalovirus exposure and HLA in healthy donors. Sequencing used immunoSEQ multiplex PCR; TCRdb keeps in-frame clones, though not all of them. The sample has 75,000 to 85,000 clones; around 90% are singletons. Germline CDR1 ENHRY, CDR2 SYGVKD. The V end was cut by 2 bases, the J end by 3 bases, with 10 bases between. The CDR3 loop spans 14 amino acids. V gene TRBV10-3 combines with J gene TRBJ1-1; D call uncertain. The origin of this receptor is a young man in good health and CMV-seronegative. Material: PBMCs. The CDR3 spells CAISETGEDTEAFF. The CDR3, as DNA: TGTGCCATCAGTGAGACGGGAGAAGACACTGAAGCTTTCTTT.